This T cell receptor (beta chain) comes out of a study of shared clonotypes between healthy human individuals. Donors comprised healthy HIV-negative adults lacking recent acute infections or vaccinations. The material for each subset, its genomic DNA, was split evenly across several immunoSEQ plates. Profiled with immunoSEQ multiplex PCR; TCRdb holds only in-frame clones, not every one. The sample carries some 580,000 clones, roughly 97% recorded once. General study points: Tissue TCR repertoires likely differ from these blood-only repertoires. Lower generation probabilities were found for non-shared clonotypes than for those shared by all four donors.

Turning to this clone: Its antigen is undetermined.

Input material: naive CD4+ T cells sorted from blood. Subset meaning: CD45RA+ positively selected. The clonotype comes from a woman aged 25 to 39 in good health.

The CDR3 DNA follows: TGTGCCAGCACCACCCTGGGGGAGGTTTCCACTGAAGCTTTCTTT. Translating it yields CASTTLGEVSTEAFF. The chain links TRBV7-2 to TRBJ1-1; possibly TRBD1 for D (5 bases). The CDR3 spans 15 residues. Germline CDR1 and CDR2: SGHTA and FQGNSA. V was trimmed by 7 bases and J by 4 bases, leaving 19 bases between them.